This T cell receptor beta chain was profiled in a study of cytomegalovirus exposure and HLA in healthy donors. General observations from the study: The later analysis indicated that the majority of CMV-associated TCR beta chains appeared HLA-restricted. The productive fraction for most TCR beta V segments was about 90% or about 30% in an earlier analysis. TCR beta sequences reportedly predicted most subjects' HLA-A and HLA-B alleles accurately.

Remarks on this clone: Antigen unknown.

PCR employed 60 Vbeta and 13 Jbeta primers. In the study's own analysis: An analysis performed later counted about 80 million unique TCR beta chains (around 11 million of them shared). Here immunoSEQ multiplex PCR was the method, and the copy in TCRdb shows in-frame clones only, minus some. V and J calls and clone size are those listed in that table; D and trimming were worked out from the DNA. With roughly 90,000 clones in the sample, the ten largest clones hold approximately 15%. Germline lookup yields CDR1 MNHNY and CDR2 SVGAGI (reference sequence). The CDR3 is 14 residues long. V lost 7 bases, J lost 1 base, and 13 bases lay in between.

This rearrangement joins TRBV6-6 to TRBJ1-1; D is ambiguous. The clonotype was recovered from a man aged 45 to 65 in good health and CMV-seropositive. Sequencing was carried out using PBMCs. The CDR3 spells CASTTPLRNTEAFF. In nucleotides, the CDR3 is TGTGCCAGCACTACCCCCCTCCGGAACACTGAAGCTTTCTTT.